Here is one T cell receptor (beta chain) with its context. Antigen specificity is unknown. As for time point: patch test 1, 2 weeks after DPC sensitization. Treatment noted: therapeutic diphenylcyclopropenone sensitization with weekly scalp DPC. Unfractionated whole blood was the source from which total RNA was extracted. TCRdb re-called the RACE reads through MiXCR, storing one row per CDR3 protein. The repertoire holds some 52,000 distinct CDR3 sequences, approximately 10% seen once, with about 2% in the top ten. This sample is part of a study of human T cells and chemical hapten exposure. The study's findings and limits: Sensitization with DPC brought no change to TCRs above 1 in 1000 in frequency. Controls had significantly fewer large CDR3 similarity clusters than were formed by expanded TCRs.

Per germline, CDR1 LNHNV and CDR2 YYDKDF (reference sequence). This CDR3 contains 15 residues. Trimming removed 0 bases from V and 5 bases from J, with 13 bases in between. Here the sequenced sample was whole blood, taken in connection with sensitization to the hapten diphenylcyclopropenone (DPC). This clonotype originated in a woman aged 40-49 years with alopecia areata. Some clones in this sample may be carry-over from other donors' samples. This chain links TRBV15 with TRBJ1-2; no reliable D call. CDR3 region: CATSRDVLDPYGYTF. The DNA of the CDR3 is TGTGCCACCAGCAGAGATGTCTTAGACCCGTATGGCTACACCTTC.